This TCR beta chain is drawn from a study of T cell repertoires in cytomegalovirus infection. Study-level information: Peptides in the study included HLA-C-restricted and HLA-B-restricted CMV epitopes. CMV infection and matching HLA type were both indicated by public TCR beta signatures. General observations from the study: Ex vivo responses were dominated by HLA-C-restricted CMV-specific TCR beta clonotypes. There were carriers of CMV plus the relevant HLA, and cumulative public TCR beta family frequency identified them.

The length of the CDR3 is 14 residues. The trim removed 2 bases at V and 6 bases at J, leaving 5 bases unmatched. TCRdb used MiXCR to reprocess the reads, holding one entry per CDR3 protein. The sample gives about 570,000 distinct CDR3 sequences, about 39% of which show up once; about 46% is in the top ten. This clonotype was seen a handful of times. Its antigen is currently unknown. The sequencing here drew on cultured PBMCs, taken from culture after CMV antigen stimulation. The sequence derives from a human donor in good health (CMV status not recorded). Some clones in this sample may be carry-over from other donors' samples. The chain links TRBV12-3 or TRBV12-4 to TRBJ2-3; 7 bases align to TRBD2. The DNA of the CDR3 is TGTGCCAGCAGTTTATCGGGAGGCCCTGATACGCAGTATTTT. Protein product: CASSLSGGPDTQYF.